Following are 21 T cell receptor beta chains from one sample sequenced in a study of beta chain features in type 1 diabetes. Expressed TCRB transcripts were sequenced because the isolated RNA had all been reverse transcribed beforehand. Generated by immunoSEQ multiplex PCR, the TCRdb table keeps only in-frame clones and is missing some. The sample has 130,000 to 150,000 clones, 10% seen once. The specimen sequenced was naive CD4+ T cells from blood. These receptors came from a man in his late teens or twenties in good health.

CDR3 sequence (DNA): TGTGCCAGTAGTATCGATAGGGGCGGGGAGCTGTTTTTT. It yields the protein CASSIDRGGELFF. The rearrangement links TRBV19 to TRBJ2-2, with D maybe TRBD1 (5 bases). Germline loops: CDR1 LNHDA, CDR2 SQIVND (reference sequence). This CDR3 has 13 amino acids. V was pared by 3 bases and J by 7 bases, with 9 bases between.

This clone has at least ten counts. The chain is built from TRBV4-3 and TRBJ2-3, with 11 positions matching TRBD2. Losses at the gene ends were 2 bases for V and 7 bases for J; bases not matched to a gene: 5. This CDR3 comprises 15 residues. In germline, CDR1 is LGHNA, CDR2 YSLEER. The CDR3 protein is CASSQSTSGGNTQYF. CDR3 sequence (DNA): TGCGCCAGCAGCCAATCCACTAGCGGGGGCAATACGCAGTATTTT.

CDR3 nucleotide sequence: TGCGCCAGCAGCCCGGGACAGCGCAATCAGCCCCAGCATTTT. Residues: CASSPGQRNQPQHF. The chain recombines TRBV5-1 with TRBJ1-5, with 7 bases aligning to TRBD1. V lost 4 bases and J lost 2; bases outside the gene matches: 3. The germline CDR1 and CDR2 sequences are SGHRS and YFSETQ. The CDR3 has 14 amino acids.

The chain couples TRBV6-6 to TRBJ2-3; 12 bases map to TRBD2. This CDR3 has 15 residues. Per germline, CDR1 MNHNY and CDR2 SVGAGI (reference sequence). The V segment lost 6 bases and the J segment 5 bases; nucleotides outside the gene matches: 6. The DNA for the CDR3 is TGTGCCAGCAGATCTAGCGGGGGGGAACAAGATACGCAGTATTTT. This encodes CASRSSGGEQDTQYF.

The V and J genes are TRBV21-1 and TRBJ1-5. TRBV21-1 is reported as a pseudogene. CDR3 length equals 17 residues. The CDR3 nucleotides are TGTGCCAGCAGGACTGAGATGCTACATTGGCATCATCAGCCCCAGCATTTT. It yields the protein CASRTEMLHWHHQPQHF.

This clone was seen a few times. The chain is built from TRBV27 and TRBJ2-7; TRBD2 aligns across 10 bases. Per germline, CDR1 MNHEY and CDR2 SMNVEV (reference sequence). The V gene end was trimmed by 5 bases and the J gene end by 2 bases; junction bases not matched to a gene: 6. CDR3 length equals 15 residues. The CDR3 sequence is CASSPTSGVAYEQYF. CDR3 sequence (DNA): TGTGCCAGCAGTCCCACTAGCGGGGTAGCCTACGAGCAGTACTTC.

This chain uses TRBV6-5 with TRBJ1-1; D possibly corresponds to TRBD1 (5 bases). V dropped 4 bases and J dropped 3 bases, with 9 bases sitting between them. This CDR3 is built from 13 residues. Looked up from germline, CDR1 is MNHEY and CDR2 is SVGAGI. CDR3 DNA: TGTGCCAGCAGTTCCGGGGGGTACACTGAAGCTTTCTTT. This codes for CASSSGGYTEAFF.

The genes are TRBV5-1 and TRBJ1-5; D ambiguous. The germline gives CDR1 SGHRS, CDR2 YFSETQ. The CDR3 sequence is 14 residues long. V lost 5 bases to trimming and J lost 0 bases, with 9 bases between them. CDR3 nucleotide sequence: TGCGCCAGCAGACCCGGTTATAGCAATCAGCCCCAGCATTTT. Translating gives CASRPGYSNQPQHF.

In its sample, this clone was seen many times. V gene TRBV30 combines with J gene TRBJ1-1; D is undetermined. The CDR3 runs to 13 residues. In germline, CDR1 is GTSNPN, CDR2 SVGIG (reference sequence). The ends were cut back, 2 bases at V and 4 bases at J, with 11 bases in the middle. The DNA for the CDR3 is TGTGCCTGGAGTATGACGGGGTCCACTGAAGCTTTCTTT. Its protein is CAWSMTGSTEAFF.

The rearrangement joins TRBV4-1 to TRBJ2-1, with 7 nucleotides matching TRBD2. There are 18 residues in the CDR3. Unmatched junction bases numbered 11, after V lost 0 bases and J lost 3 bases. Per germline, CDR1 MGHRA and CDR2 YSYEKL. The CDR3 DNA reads TGCGCCAGCAGCCAAGATTTCGGCCAGCGGGGAAACTACAATGAGCAGTTCTTC. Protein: CASSQDFGQRGNYNEQFF.

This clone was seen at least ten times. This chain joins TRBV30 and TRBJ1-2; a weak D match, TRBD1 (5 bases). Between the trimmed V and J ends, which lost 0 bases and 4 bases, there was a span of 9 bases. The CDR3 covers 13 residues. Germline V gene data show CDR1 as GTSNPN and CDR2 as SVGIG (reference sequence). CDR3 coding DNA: TGTGCCTGGAGTGTCGGGACTGCCTATGGCTACACCTTC. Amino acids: CAWSVGTAYGYTF.

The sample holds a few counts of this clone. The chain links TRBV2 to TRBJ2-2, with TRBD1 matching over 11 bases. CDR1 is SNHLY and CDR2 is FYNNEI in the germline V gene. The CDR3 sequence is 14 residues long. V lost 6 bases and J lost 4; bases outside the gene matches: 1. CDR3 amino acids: CASRDRGRTGELFF. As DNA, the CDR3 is TGTGCCAGCAGGGACAGGGGGCGCACCGGGGAGCTGTTTTTT.

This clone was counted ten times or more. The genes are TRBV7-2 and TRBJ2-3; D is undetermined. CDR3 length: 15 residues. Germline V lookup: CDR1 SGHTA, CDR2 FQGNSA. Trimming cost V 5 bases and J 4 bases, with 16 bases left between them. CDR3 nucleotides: TGTGCCAGCAGCCCCTCCTTGGCTCTGGCAGATACGCAGTATTTT. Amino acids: CASSPSLALADTQYF.

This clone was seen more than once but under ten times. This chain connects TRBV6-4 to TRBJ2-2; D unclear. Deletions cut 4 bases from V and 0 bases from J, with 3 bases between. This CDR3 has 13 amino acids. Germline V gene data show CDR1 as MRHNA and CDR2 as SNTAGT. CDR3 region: CASSAANTGELFF. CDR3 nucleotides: TGTGCCAGCAGTGCCGCGAACACCGGGGAGCTGTTTTTT.

The CDR3 region has the DNA TGTGCCAGCAGCTTAGAAGCCCTGTACTATGGCTACACCTTC. The encoded protein is CASSLEALYYGYTF. The chain has TRBV7-2 and TRBJ1-2, with unresolved D. Trimming stripped 1 base from V and 3 bases from J, with 9 bases between. This CDR3 has 14 amino acids. CDR1 SGHTA and CDR2 FQGNSA come from the germline V gene.

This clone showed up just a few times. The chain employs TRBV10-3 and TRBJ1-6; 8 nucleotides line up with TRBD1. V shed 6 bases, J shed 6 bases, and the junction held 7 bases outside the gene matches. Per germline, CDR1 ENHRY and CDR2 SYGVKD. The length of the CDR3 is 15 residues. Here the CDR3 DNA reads TGTGCCATCAGCGTTGACAGGGGTGGTAATTCACCCCTCCACTTT. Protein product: CAISVDRGGNSPLHF.

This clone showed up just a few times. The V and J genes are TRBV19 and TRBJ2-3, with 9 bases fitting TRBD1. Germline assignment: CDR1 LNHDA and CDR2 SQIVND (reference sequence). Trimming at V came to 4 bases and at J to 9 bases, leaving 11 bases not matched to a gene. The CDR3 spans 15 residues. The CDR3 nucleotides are TGTGCCAGTAGTACAGGCGGGACAGGGTCAGGAACGCAGTATTTT. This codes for CASSTGGTGSGTQYF.

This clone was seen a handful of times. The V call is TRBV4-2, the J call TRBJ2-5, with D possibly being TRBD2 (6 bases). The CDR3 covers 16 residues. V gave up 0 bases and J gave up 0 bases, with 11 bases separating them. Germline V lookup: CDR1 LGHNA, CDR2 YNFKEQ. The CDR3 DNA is TGTGCCAGCAGCCAAGAATACGGGAGTAACCAAGAGACCCAGTACTTC. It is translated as CASSQEYGSNQETQYF.

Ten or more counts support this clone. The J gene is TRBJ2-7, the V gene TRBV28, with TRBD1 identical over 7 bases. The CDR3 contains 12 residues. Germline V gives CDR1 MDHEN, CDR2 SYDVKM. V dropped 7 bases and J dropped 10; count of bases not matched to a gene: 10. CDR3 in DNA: TGTGCCAGCAACACGGACAGGAAGGAACAGTACTTC. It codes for CASNTDRKEQYF.

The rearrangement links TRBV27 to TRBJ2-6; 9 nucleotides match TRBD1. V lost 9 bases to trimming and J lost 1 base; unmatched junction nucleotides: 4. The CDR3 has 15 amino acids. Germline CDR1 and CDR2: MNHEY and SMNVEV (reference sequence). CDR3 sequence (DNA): TGTGCCAGTTGGACAGGGGTATCTGGGGCCAACGTCCTGACTTTC. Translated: CASWTGVSGANVLTF. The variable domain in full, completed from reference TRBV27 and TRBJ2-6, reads EAQVTQNPRYLITVTGKKLTVTCSQNMNHEYMSWYRQDPGLGLRQIYYSMNVEVTDKGDVPEGYKVSRKEKRNFPLILESPSPNQTSLYFCASWTGVSGANVLTFGAGSRLTVL.

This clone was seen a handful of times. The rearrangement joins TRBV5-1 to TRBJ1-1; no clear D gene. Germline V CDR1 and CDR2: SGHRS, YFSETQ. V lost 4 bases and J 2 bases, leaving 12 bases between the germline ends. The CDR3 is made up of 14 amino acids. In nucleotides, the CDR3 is TGCGCCAGCAGCCGCGAGGATATAAACACTGAAGCTTTCTTT. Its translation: CASSREDINTEAFF.